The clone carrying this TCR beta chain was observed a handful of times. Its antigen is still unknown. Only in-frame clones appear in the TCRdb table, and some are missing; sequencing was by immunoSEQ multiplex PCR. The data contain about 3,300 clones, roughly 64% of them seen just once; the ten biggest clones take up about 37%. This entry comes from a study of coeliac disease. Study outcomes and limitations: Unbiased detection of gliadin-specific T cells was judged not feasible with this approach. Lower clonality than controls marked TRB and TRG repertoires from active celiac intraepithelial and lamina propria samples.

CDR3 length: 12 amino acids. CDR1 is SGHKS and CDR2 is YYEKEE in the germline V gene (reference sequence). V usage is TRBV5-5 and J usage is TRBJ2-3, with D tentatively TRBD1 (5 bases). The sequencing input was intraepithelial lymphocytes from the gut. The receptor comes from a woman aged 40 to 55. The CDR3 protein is CDHRTYTDTQYF. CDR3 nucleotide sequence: TGTGATCACAGGACCTACACAGATACGCAGTATTTT.